This TCR beta chain was documented in a study of response to subunit inactivated influenza vaccine. This clonotype appeared once. TCRdb called the RT-PCR reads again in MiXCR, with one record for every CDR3 protein. The table has approximately 250,000 distinct CDR3 sequences, 9% to 15% seen once. This clonotype was obtained from a man aged 45-65 years who received an inactivated influenza vaccine. The sequenced sample was non-naive T cells sorted from PBMCs, obtained 14 to 15 days before vaccination.

The CDR3 DNA reads TGCAGTGCTAAAGGCAGGCCTATCTCTGGAAACACCATATATTTT. It encodes CSAKGRPISGNTIYF. This rearrangement joins TRBV20-1 to TRBJ1-3; D remains unclear. Between the trimmed V and J ends, which lost 4 bases and 0 bases, there was a span of 13 bases. CDR3 length equals 15 residues. From germline, CDR1 is DFQATT and CDR2 SNEGSKA (reference sequence).